This T cell receptor beta chain is from a study of T cells in Graves' hyperthyroidism and ophthalmopathy. Template material for amplifying TCR beta CDR3 regions consisted of RNA transcripts. Researchers ran a first-round RT-PCR on the TCR CDR3 using the HTBI primer set. TCRdb recomputed calls from the multiplex PCR reads with MiXCR, one row per CDR3 protein. The sample has 750,000 to 900,000 distinct CDR3 sequences, 38% seen once. Broader study findings: Most expanded thyroid clonotypes above 0.001 recurred in blood.

This clonotype appeared a few times. What it binds is not known. The length of the CDR3 is 14 residues. Trimming took off 0 bases at V and 4 bases at J, with 9 bases between the two ends. Germline assignment: CDR1 SEHNR and CDR2 FQNEAQ (reference sequence). Diagnosis of hyperthyroidism was new in patients aged 18 to 65, and its duration was under 2 months. The chain joins TRBV7-9 to TRBJ2-5; D remains ambiguous. Sequenced: blood. The receptor comes from a man between 18 and 35 years old with Graves' hyperthyroidism. The CDR3 region has the DNA TGTGCCAGCAGCTTAGCCGGGTACCCAGAGACCCAGTACTTC. Translating gives CASSLAGYPETQYF.